The 25 T cell receptor beta chains below were found in one sample sequenced in a study of human T cells and chemical hapten exposure (dated by TCRdb to about 2021). According to the study, the label for this sample's time point signals: healthy volunteer bleed at 2 weeks. Total RNA was extracted from unfractionated whole blood collected in Tempus Blood RNA tubes. Library generation was performed with RACE. These reads were obtained on a NextSeq 500. Using fastp at Q25 and MiXCR, TCRdb reprocessed the public reads and kept productive beta chains. Every CDR3 protein is listed once, alongside the most common genes and DNA of its rows. For this sample there are 100,000 to 150,000 distinct CDR3 sequences; approximately 9.5% appear just once. The top ten hold 1.5% to 2% of the sample. Sequencing was done on a sample of whole blood. These receptors were collected from a male donor in good health. Some clones in this sample may be carry-over from other donors' samples.

This clonotype appeared a few times. The chain has TRBV2 and TRBJ1-5; no definite D call. V was clipped by 3 bases and J by 0 bases, with 6 bases between them. CDR3 length equals 14 residues. The V gene's germline CDR1 is SNHLY and CDR2 FYNNEI. The CDR3 coding sequence is TGTGCCAGCAGTGAGTTCAATAGCAATCAGCCCCAGCATTTT. Its protein is CASSEFNSNQPQHF. Drawing the rest from reference TRBV2 and TRBJ1-5, the complete variable domain is EPEVTQTPSHQVTQMGQEVILRCVPISNHLYFYWYRQILGQKVEFLVSFYNNEISEKSEIFDDQFSVERPDGSNFTLKIRSTKLEDSAMYFCASSEFNSNQPQHFGDGTRLSIL.

The sample holds many counts of this clonotype. The chain has TRBV5-6 and TRBJ2-2; 9 bases match TRBD2. Germline loops: CDR1 SGHDT, CDR2 YYEEEE. With 1 base clipped from V and 4 bases from J, the junction kept 5 bases outside the gene matches. The CDR3 extends over 16 amino acids. The CDR3 bases are TGTGCCAGCAGCTTGCTCCAGCGGGAGGCCACCGGGGAGCTGTTTTTT. Protein sequence: CASSLLQREATGELFF.

This clonotype was seen a handful of times. The rearrangement joins TRBV29-1 to TRBJ1-1; D is ambiguous. Germline lookup yields CDR1 SQVTM and CDR2 ANQGSEA. CDR3 length: 13 amino acids. V shed 6 bases and J shed 0 bases, with 11 bases lying between them. The CDR3 DNA is TGCAGCGTAGCGGACCGCCTGAACACTGAAGCTTTCTTT. This translates into CSVADRLNTEAFF.

The chain uses TRBV29-1 and TRBJ2-7; 8 bases match TRBD1. This CDR3 spans 13 amino acids. The germline CDR1 and CDR2 sequences are SQVTM and ANQGSEA. J was trimmed by 2 bases and V by 6 bases; bases with no gene match: 6. CDR3 in DNA: TGCAGCGTAAGACAGGGGACGGCCTACGAGCAGTACTTC. This sequence encodes CSVRQGTAYEQYF.

This clonotype was detected ten times or more. The chain has TRBV4-3 and TRBJ2-4; D call uncertain. Germline CDR1 is LGHNA and CDR2 is YSLEER. V shed 3 bases and J shed 0 bases, with 6 bases lying between them. The CDR3 totals 14 residues. The CDR3 DNA reads as TGCGCCAGCAGCCAGGGATTAGCCAAAAACATTCAGTACTTC. Its protein product is CASSQGLAKNIQYF.

This clonotype came up a few times. This chain connects TRBV5-1 to TRBJ1-1; no clear D gene. The germline V and J ends were trimmed by 1 base and 1 base, with 14 bases remaining between them. The length of the CDR3 is 16 residues. Germline CDR1 is SGHRS and CDR2 is YFSETQ. CDR3 region: CASSLTLGRTNTEAFF. The CDR3 bases are TGCGCCAGCAGCTTGACCCTTGGACGGACGAACACTGAAGCTTTCTTT.

This clonotype was counted many times. CDR3 bases: TGTGCCAGCAGCCGCTGGGGCAGCTCCTACAATGAGCAGTTCTTC. This encodes CASSRWGSSYNEQFF. V is TRBV6-5 and J is TRBJ2-1, with D maybe TRBD1 (5 bases). There are 15 residues in the CDR3. Germline loops: CDR1 MNHEY, CDR2 SVGAGI. V lost 6 bases and J lost 0, with 12 bases in between.

This clonotype was seen a handful of times. The chain carries TRBV13 and TRBJ1-1; 7 bases align to TRBD1. From germline, CDR1 is PRHDT and CDR2 FYEKMQ (reference sequence). The V segment lost 5 bases and the J segment 2 bases; nucleotides outside the gene matches: 8. The CDR3 is 15 residues long. CDR3 region: CASSRAGTANTEAFF. DNA for the CDR3: TGTGCCAGCAGCCGGGCCGGGACAGCCAACACTGAAGCTTTCTTT.

The rearrangement joins TRBV2 to TRBJ1-2, with a possible D match to TRBD1 (5 bases). Trimming took off 2 bases at V and 8 bases at J, with 18 bases between the two ends. The CDR3 length is 15 residues. Germline CDR1 and CDR2: SNHLY and FYNNEI. The CDR3 DNA reads as TGTGCCAGCAGTGAATACTTTGTGACAGCCAGCGGCTACACCTTC. Its translation is CASSEYFVTASGYTF.

This sequence joins TRBV12-3 or TRBV12-4 and TRBJ2-1; TRBD2 matches 7 bases. V lost 6 bases and J lost 9; bases outside the gene matches: 5. The CDR3 is made up of 12 amino acids. The CDR3: CASRGGAGEQFF. CDR3 coding DNA: TGTGCCAGCAGGGGAGGGGCGGGTGAGCAGTTCTTC.

This chain connects TRBV12-3 or TRBV12-4 to TRBJ1-5; TRBD1 agrees at 7 bases. The V gene end was trimmed by 3 bases and the J gene end by 4 bases; junction bases not matched to a gene: 3. There are 14 residues in the CDR3. The CDR3: CASSFPGGNQPQHF. The CDR3 DNA sequence: TGTGCCAGCAGTTTTCCAGGGGGTAATCAGCCCCAGCATTTT.

This clonotype has only a few counts. The chain uses TRBV3-1 and TRBJ2-5; 8 nucleotides line up with TRBD2. The V segment lost 0 bases and the J segment 4 bases; nucleotides outside the gene matches: 7. CDR3 size: 16 residues. CDR1 LGHDT and CDR2 YNNKEL come from the germline V gene (reference sequence). CDR3 protein: CASSQDSIAGRETQYF. The CDR3 DNA reads TGTGCCAGCAGCCAAGATTCGATAGCGGGACGAGAGACCCAGTACTTC.

J is TRBJ2-5 and V is TRBV7-9; D gene uncertain. The germline gives CDR1 SEHNR, CDR2 FQNEAQ (reference sequence). This CDR3 has 14 residues. Trimming pared 0 bases from V and 5 bases from J, leaving 10 bases between. The CDR3 loop reads CASSLAASGETQYF. As DNA, the CDR3 is TGTGCCAGCAGCTTAGCGGCTAGTGGGGAGACCCAGTACTTC.

This clonotype was observed many times. V usage is TRBV6-2 or TRBV6-3 and J usage is TRBJ2-1, with D possibly TRBD2 on 6 matching bases. CDR1 MNHEY and CDR2 SVGEGT come from the germline V gene. This CDR3 is built from 18 residues. V was clipped by 0 bases and J by 0 bases, with 15 bases between them. The CDR3 DNA reads as TGTGCCAGCAGTTACTCGTCCCTAGCGAAGAGCTCCTACAATGAGCAGTTCTTC. This encodes CASSYSSLAKSSYNEQFF.

This clonotype was counted a few times. J is TRBJ2-5 and V is TRBV29-1; 10 nucleotides agree with TRBD1. CDR3 length equals 12 residues. The J segment lost 5 bases and the V segment lost 6 bases, leaving 3 bases of the junction unmatched. Germline values: CDR1 SQVTM, CDR2 ANQGSEA. The CDR3 protein is CSVGQGGETQYF. The CDR3 coding sequence is TGCAGCGTAGGACAGGGGGGGGAGACCCAGTACTTC. Based on the CDR3 plus reference TRBV29-1 and TRBJ2-5, the full variable domain is SAVISQKPSRDICQRGTSLTIQCQVDSQVTMMFWYRQQPGQSLTLIATANQGSEATYESGFVIDKFPISRPNLTFSTLTVSNMSPEDSSIYLCSVGQGGETQYFGPGTRLLVL.

This clonotype was seen only a few times. This chain joins TRBV12-3 or TRBV12-4 and TRBJ2-7; the D is unclear. The CDR3 totals 14 residues. V lost 3 bases and J 2 bases, leaving 11 bases between the germline ends. The CDR3 here is CASSLRFGAYEQYF. CDR3 sequence (DNA): TGTGCCAGCAGTTTGAGGTTCGGAGCCTACGAGCAGTACTTC.

The chain employs TRBV20-1 and TRBJ1-2, with D hard to call. Between the trimmed V and J ends, which lost 1 base and 5 bases, there was a span of 17 bases. CDR3 length: 15 amino acids. Germline V gives CDR1 DFQATT, CDR2 SNEGSKA (reference sequence). The CDR3 reads CSARVRTTETYGYTF. The CDR3 DNA reads as TGCAGTGCTAGAGTTAGGACTACGGAAACTTATGGCTACACCTTC.

In this sample, this clonotype turned up many times. The V and J genes are TRBV4-1 and TRBJ2-1, with D possibly TRBD2 on 6 matching bases. Trimming shortened V by 1 base and J by 6 bases, and 13 bases separated the two germline ends. The CDR3 sequence is 15 residues long. The V gene's germline CDR1 is MGHRA and CDR2 YSYEKL. As DNA, the CDR3 is TGCGCCAGCAGCCAAGTCCCCTCTAGCGCCAATGAGCAGTTCTTC. This encodes CASSQVPSSANEQFF.

The J gene is TRBJ2-7, the V gene TRBV6-6, with TRBD1 matching over 8 bases. Germline-derived CDR1 and CDR2 are MNHNY and SVGAGI (reference sequence). Trimming removed 2 bases from V and 5 bases from J; junction bases left unmatched: 11. This CDR3 comprises 16 residues. Written as DNA, the CDR3 is TGTGCCAGCAGTTACCTTAGACCGGACAGGGTCCACGAGCAGTACTTC. Amino acids: CASSYLRPDRVHEQYF.

This clonotype appeared many times. The chain is built from TRBV12-3 or TRBV12-4 and TRBJ2-5; no definite D call. Trimming took off 3 bases at V and 6 bases at J, with 5 bases between the two ends. The CDR3 extends over 11 amino acids. The DNA for the CDR3 is TGTGCCAGCAGTTTTGCACAGACCCAGTACTTC. Translating gives CASSFAQTQYF.

This clonotype showed up just a few times. This sequence joins TRBV7-2 and TRBJ1-2, with D hard to call. Trimming cost V 0 bases and J 7 bases, with 9 bases left between them. Germline assignment: CDR1 SGHTA and CDR2 FQGNSA. The CDR3 extends over 13 amino acids. As DNA, the CDR3 is TGTGCCAGCAGCTTAGCGCATGATCGTGGCTACACCTTC. This encodes CASSLAHDRGYTF.

This chain links TRBV18 with TRBJ2-7; 7 bases fit TRBD1. The V gene end was trimmed by 3 bases and the J gene end by 5 bases; junction bases not matched to a gene: 1. Germline V lookup: CDR1 KGHSH, CDR2 LQKENI. The CDR3 covers 12 residues. CDR3 in DNA: TGTGCCAGCTCACCGCAGGGGGACGAGCAGTACTTC. It codes for CASSPQGDEQYF.

This clonotype was seen many times. The chain couples TRBV2 to TRBJ1-5, with 8 bases lining up with TRBD1. Unmatched junction bases numbered 6, after V lost 2 bases and J lost 0 bases. Germline V gene sequence: CDR1 SNHLY, CDR2 FYNNEI. This CDR3 comprises 17 residues. This CDR3 reads CASSETWTGNSNQPQHF. The CDR3 DNA reads TGTGCCAGCAGTGAAACCTGGACAGGGAATAGCAATCAGCCCCAGCATTTT.

This chain links TRBV14 with TRBJ2-1, with 7 bases fitting TRBD1. Germline-derived CDR1 and CDR2 are SGHDN and FVKESK. The ends lost 5 bases at V and 4 bases at J; junction bases unmatched: 11. There are 16 residues in the CDR3. The CDR3 nucleotides read TGTGCCAGCAGCGGGGGCCCGGGACAGCGGTACAATGAGCAGTTCTTC. Amino acid sequence: CASSGGPGQRYNEQFF.

This clonotype appeared many times. V gene TRBV7-9 combines with J gene TRBJ2-2, with D uncertain. V gave up 3 bases and J gave up 8 bases, with 4 bases separating them. Per the germline V gene, CDR1 is SEHNR and CDR2 is FQNEAQ (reference sequence). The CDR3 extends over 11 amino acids. CDR3 in amino acids: CASSFPGELFF. The CDR3 DNA reads TGTGCCAGCAGCTTCCCGGGGGAGCTGTTTTTT.